The entry that follows covers one T cell receptor (beta chain) sequence. Its specificity is unknown. V shed 3 bases and J 9 bases; nucleotides not matched to a gene: 10. Germline V gene sequence: CDR1 MNHEY, CDR2 SMNVEV (reference sequence). The length of the CDR3 is 15 residues. Primers for the PCR totalled 60 Vbeta and 13 Jbeta. Here immunoSEQ multiplex PCR was the method, and the copy in TCRdb shows in-frame clones only, minus some. The data hold 85,000 to 100,000 clones, with roughly 81% observed a single time. The sample is drawn from a study of cytomegalovirus exposure and HLA in healthy donors. General observations from the study: Later analysis associated a missense DCLRE1C variant with TCR beta V- and J-gene trimming. The study recorded about 150 TCR beta chains that were cytomegalovirus-associated. Researchers had no immune exposure information except CMV serostatus available. Reports credit the classifier with highly specific, highly sensitive diagnosis of cytomegalovirus status.

The chain is built from TRBV27 and TRBJ2-3; 9 positions match TRBD2. The sample was PBMCs. The TCR was taken from a young woman in good health and CMV-seropositive. The CDR3, as DNA: TGTGCCAGCAGTTTCCCTAGCGGGGATATGCTGACGCAGTATTTT. Translated, it gives CASSFPSGDMLTQYF.